Included here is one T cell receptor (beta chain) sequence, with context. The table came from immunoSEQ multiplex PCR; TCRdb's copy has only in-frame clones and leaves some out. The repertoire holds approximately 81,000 clones, around 95% seen once, with 0.36% in the top ten. The sample belongs to a study of technical replicates of blood from a handful of donors. CDR3 size: 15 residues. V lost 4 bases, J lost 5 bases, and 11 bases stayed unmatched. Germline values: CDR1 GTSNPN, CDR2 SVGIG (reference sequence). The clonotype originates from a human donor in good health. Source material: T cells isolated from PBMCs. The chain employs TRBV30 and TRBJ2-7; 10 bases line up with TRBD2. CDR3 protein: CAWNLVSGRSDEQYF. CDR3 nucleotides: TGTGCCTGGAATTTGGTTAGCGGGAGGTCAGACGAGCAGTACTTC.